This T cell receptor beta chain was documented in a study of regulatory T cells in long-lasting Graves disease (dated by TCRdb to the early 2020s). Notes on the research overall: To count as having persistent Graves' disease, a patient had to have received antithyroid drug treatment for over 5 years with TSH receptor autoantibodies remaining persistently positive. Patients with persistent Graves' disease were compared with patients with newly diagnosed Graves' disease using TCR sequencing and RNA sequencing of peripheral blood. The study took place in China and was registered as a clinical trial. TCR sequencing covered around 13 persistent and about 20 newly diagnosed Graves' disease patients, around 33 samples in total. On average, persistent Graves' disease patients in the clinical cohort had been on antithyroid drugs for approximately 10 years. Results the study describes overall, beyond this receptor: The study examined only peripheral blood because the primary lesion, thyroid tissue, could not be accessed. Sequencing and analysis were limited to the TCR beta chain. Persistent Graves' disease patients showed lower TCR Shannon entropy and fewer highly expanded clones than newly diagnosed patients, suggesting clonal expansion. A larger number of public clonotypes was shared among persistent patients (under 3,000) than among newly diagnosed patients (around 970). The authors noted that the small sample size was a limitation that may lower accuracy.

What the time point label conveys for this sample: persistent/refractory GD, antithyroid drugs over 5 years with positive TRAb. For both TCR sequencing and RNA sequencing, RNA was extracted from PBMCs using TRIzol. The diagnosis of Graves' disease followed American Thyroid Association guidelines. Recruitment of patients was carried out at an endocrinology department in Xi'an, China. From each patient, roughly 9 milliliters of peripheral blood was collected into an EDTA anticoagulant tube. PBMCs were isolated by Ficoll Paque Plus density gradient separation without further T cell sorting. RNA quality was checked with an Agilent 2100 Bioanalyzer and agarose gel, and concentration with a NanoDrop 2000. Library preparation was by multiplex PCR. Reads for this sample came from an Illumina HiSeq 4000. CDR3 regions were amplified by Arm-PCR with iRepertoire HTBI primers to construct TCR beta libraries. PCR products were gel purified before sequencing. Processing in the source paper ran as follows. Across samples, some 62 TRBV and 12 to 15 TRBJ segments were identified and used for gene usage analysis of CDR3 amino acid clonotypes. Filtered high-quality paired reads were merged into contigs using COPE and FqMerger. BLAST was used to align contigs to IMGT TRBV, TRBD and TRBJ reference genes, and CDR3 was defined according to IMGT. Clonotypes above 0.1% frequency were classified as highly expanded clones. Shannon entropy was used to measure repertoire diversity, and the Gini coefficient was used to measure V-J evenness. A clonotype was considered public if more than one individual shared it. The raw public reads went through TCRdb reprocessing: fastp at Q25, MiXCR clone calling, in-frame beta chains kept. Every distinct CDR3 protein forms one entry, paired with its most common genes and DNA. The V and J calls reflect TCRdb's pipeline rather than the authors' work. The sample contains almost 350,000 distinct CDR3 sequences, 15% to 20% of them found a single time. Of the sample, about 29% falls within the top ten clones.

This clonotype was detected many times. No cognate antigen has been identified for it. No base quality information exists; no much larger clone differs at one position. The receptor was derived from a female donor with Graves disease. Source: peripheral blood mononuclear cells (PBMCs), taken when the disease was refractory, from a patient treated with antithyroid drugs.

The sequence in DNA is TGTGCCAGCAGAAGCGGGGGAGGGAGGCAAGAGACCCAGTACTTC. Its coded protein is CASRSGGGRQETQYF. The chain is assembled from TRBV2 and TRBJ2-5, and TRBD2 aligns with 8 junction nucleotides. V is trimmed back by 6 bases and J by 2 bases, and the junction contains 8 bases that no gene match accounts for. The germline V gene specifies SNHLY as CDR1 and FYNNEI as CDR2. The CDR3 spans 15 residues, from the cysteine through the phenylalanine. The only DNA kept is the CDR3, 45 bases in frame from the first base.